Below, one TCR beta chain is given with its context. This sample is drawn from a study of shared clonotypes between healthy human individuals. Sequenced by immunoSEQ multiplex PCR; TCRdb stores in-frame clones only, minus some. The table records a few million clones, around nine tenths of them present only once. This CDR3 comprises 13 residues. V lost 4 bases, J lost 4 bases, and 11 bases lay in between. CDR1 is MGHRA, CDR2 YSYEKL, per germline. Sequencing was carried out using naive CD4+ T cells sorted from blood. Subset reported: CD45RA+ positively selected. This TCR derives from a man younger than 35 in good health. The genes are TRBV4-1 and TRBJ2-7; D perhaps matches TRBD2 (6 bases). The CDR3 spells CASSPPGRYEQYF. CDR3 nucleotides: TGCGCCAGCAGCCCCCCAGGGAGGTACGAGCAGTACTTC.